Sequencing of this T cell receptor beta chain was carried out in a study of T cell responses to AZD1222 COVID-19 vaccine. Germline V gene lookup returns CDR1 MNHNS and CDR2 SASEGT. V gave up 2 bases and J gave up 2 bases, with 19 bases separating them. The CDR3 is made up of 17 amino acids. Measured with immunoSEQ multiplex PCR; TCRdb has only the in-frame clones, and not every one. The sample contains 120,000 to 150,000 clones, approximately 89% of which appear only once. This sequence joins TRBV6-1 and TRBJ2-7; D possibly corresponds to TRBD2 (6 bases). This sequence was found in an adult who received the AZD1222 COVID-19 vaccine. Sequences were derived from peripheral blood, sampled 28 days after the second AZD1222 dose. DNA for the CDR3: TGTGCCAGCAGTGAATGGTTCGGGGGACGGGCAACCTACGAGCAGTACTTC. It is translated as CASSEWFGGRATYEQYF.